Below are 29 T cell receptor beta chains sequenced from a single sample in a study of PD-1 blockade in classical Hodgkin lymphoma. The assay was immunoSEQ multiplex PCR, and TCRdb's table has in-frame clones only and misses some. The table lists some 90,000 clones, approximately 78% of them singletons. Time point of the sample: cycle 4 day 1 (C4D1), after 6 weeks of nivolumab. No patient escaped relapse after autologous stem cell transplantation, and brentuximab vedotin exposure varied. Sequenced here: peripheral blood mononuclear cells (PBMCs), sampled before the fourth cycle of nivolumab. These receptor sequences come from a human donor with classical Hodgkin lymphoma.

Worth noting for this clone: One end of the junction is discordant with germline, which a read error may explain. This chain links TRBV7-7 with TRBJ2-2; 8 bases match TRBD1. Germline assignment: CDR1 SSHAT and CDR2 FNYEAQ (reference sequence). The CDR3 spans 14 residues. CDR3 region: CASTQDRATGELFF. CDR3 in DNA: TGTGCTAGCACCCAGGACAGGGCAACCGGGGAGCTGTTTTTT.

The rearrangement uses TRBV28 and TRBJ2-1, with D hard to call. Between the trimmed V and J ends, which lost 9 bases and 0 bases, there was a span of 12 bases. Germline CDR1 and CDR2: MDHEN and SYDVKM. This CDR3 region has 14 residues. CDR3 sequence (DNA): TGTGCCAGTTTCAACTCCTACTCCTACAATGAGCAGTTCTTC. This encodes CASFNSYSYNEQFF. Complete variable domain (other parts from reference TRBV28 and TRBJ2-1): DVKVTQSSRYLVKRTGEKVFLECVQDMDHENMFWYRQDPGLGLRLIYFSYDVKMKEKGDIPEGYSVSREKKERFSLILESASTNQTSMYLCASFNSYSYNEQFFGPGTRLTVL.

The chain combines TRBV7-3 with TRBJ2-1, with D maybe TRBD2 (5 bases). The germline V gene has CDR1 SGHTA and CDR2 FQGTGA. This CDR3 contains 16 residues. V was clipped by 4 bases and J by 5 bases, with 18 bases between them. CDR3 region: CASSSQTPGGNNEQFF. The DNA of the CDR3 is TGTGCCAGCAGCTCACAGACTCCCGGAGGTAACAATGAGCAGTTCTTC.

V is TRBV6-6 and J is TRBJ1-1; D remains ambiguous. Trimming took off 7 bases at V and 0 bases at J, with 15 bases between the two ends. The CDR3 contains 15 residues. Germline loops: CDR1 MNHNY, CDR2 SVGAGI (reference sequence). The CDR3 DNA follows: TGTGCCAGCAAACTAACCGGGCCATTGAACACTGAAGCTTTCTTT. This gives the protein CASKLTGPLNTEAFF.

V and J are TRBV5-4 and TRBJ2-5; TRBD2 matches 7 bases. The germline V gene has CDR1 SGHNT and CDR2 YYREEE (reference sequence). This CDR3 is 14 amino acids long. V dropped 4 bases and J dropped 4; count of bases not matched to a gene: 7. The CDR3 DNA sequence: TGTGCCAGCAGCCCTAGCGGCCCACGAGAGACCCAGTACTTC. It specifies CASSPSGPRETQYF.

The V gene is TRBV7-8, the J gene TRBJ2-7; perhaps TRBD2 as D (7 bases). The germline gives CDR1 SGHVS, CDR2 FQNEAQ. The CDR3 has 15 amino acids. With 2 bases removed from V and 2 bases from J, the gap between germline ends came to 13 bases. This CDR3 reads CASSLPPGGPYEQYF. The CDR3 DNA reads TGTGCCAGCAGCTTACCCCCGGGGGGCCCCTACGAGCAGTACTTC.

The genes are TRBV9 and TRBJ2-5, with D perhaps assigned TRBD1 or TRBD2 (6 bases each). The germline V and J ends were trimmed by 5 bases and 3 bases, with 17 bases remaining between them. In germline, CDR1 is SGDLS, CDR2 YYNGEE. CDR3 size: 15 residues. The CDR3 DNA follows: TGTGCCAGCAGTGGGGGGCAGGCAAAAAAAGAGACCCAGTACTTC. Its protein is CASSGGQAKKETQYF.

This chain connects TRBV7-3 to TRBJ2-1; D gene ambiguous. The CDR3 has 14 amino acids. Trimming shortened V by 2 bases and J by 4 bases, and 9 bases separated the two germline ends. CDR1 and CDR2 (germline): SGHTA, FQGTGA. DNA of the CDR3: TGTGCCAGCAGCTTAGGCGGAACTTACAATGAGCAGTTCTTC. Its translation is CASSLGGTYNEQFF.

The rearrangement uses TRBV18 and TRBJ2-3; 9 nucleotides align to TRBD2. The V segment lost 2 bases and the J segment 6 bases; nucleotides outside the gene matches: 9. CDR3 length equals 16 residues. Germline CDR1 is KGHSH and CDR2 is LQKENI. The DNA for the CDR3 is TGTGCCAGCTCACCAGATAGCGGGAGTCTGGATGATACGCAGTATTTT. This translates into CASSPDSGSLDDTQYF. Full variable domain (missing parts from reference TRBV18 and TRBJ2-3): NAGVMQNPRHLVRRRGQEARLRCSPMKGHSHVYWYRQLPEEGLKFMVYLQKENIIDESGMPKERFSAEFPKEGPSILRIQQVVRGDSAAYFCASSPDSGSLDDTQYFGPGTRLTVL.

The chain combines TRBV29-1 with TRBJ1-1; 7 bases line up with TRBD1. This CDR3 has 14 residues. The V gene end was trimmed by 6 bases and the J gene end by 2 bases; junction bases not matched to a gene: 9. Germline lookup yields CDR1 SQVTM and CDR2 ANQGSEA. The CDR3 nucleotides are TGCAGCGTCCCCGCCCGACAGGGAAACACTGAAGCTTTCTTT. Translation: CSVPARQGNTEAFF.

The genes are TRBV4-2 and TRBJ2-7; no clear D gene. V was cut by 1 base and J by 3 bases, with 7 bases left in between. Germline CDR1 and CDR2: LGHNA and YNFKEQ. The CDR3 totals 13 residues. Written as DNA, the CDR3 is TGTGCCAGCAGCCAAGTTGGCGTCTACGAGCAGTACTTC. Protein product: CASSQVGVYEQYF.

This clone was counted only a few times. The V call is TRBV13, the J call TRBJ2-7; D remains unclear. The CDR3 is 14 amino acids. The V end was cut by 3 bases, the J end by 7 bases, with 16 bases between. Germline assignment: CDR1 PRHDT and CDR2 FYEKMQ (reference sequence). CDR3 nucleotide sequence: TGTGCCAGCAGCTTTAAGGGCCTGTTTAGAGAGCAGTACTTC. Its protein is CASSFKGLFREQYF. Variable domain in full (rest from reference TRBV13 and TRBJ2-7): AAGVIQSPRHLIKEKRETATLKCYPIPRHDTVYWYQQGPGQDPQFLISFYEKMQSDKGSIPDRFSAQQFSDYHSELNMSSLELGDSALYFCASSFKGLFREQYFGPGTRLTVT.

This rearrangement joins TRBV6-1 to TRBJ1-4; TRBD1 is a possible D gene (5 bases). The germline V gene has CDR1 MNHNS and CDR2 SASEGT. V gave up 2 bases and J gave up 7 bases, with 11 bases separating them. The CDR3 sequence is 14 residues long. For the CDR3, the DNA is TGTGCCAGCAGTGAATATCAGGGACTTGAAAAACTGTTTTTT. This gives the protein CASSEYQGLEKLFF.

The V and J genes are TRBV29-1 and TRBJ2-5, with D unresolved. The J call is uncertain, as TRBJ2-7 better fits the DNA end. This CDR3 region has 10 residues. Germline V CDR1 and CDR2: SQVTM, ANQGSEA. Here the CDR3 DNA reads TGCAGCGTTCCGTGTTGCGAGCAGTACTTC. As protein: CSVPCCEQYF.

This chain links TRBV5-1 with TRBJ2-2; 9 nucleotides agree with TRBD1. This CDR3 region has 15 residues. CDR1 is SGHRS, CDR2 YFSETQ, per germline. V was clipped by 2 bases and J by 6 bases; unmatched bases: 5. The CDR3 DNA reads TGCGCCAGCAGCTTTAGACAGGGGGTTGCCGGGGAGCTGTTTTTT. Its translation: CASSFRQGVAGELFF. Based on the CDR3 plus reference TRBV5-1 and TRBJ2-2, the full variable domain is KAGVTQTPRYLIKTRGQQVTLSCSPISGHRSVSWYQQTPGQGLQFLFEYFSETQRNKGNFPGRFSGRQFSNSRSEMNVSTLELGDSALYLCASSFRQGVAGELFFGEGSRLTVL.

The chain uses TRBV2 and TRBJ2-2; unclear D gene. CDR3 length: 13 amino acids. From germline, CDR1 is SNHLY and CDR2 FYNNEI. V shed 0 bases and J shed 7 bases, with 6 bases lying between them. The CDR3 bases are TGTGCCAGCAGTGAAGCCCGGTACGGGGAGCTGTTTTTT. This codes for CASSEARYGELFF.

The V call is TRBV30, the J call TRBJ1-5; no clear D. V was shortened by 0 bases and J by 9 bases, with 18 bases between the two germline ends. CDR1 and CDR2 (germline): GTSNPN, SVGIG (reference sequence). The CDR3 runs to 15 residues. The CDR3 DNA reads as TGTGCCTGGAGTGTAGTCGGAGCCCCCGGTGGGCCCCAGCATTTT. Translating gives CAWSVVGAPGGPQHF. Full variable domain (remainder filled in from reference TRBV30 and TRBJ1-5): SQTIHQWPATLVQPVGSPLSLECTVEGTSNPNLYWYRQAAGRGLQLLFYSVGIGQISSEVPQNLSASRPQDRQFILSSKKLLLSDSGFYLCAWSVVGAPGGPQHFGDGTRLSIL.

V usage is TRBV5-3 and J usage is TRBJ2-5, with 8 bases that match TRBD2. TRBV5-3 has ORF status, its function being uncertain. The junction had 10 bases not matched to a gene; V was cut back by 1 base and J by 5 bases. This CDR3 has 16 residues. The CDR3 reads CARSLYGGAVRETQYF. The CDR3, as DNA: TGTGCCAGAAGCTTGTACGGGGGGGCGGTGAGGGAGACCCAGTACTTC.

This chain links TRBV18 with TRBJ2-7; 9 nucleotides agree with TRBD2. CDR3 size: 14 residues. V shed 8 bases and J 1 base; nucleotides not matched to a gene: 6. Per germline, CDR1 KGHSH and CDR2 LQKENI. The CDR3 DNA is TGTGCCAGCAGATTAGCGGGAGCGTCCTACGAGCAGTACTTC. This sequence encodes CASRLAGASYEQYF.

In DNA, the CDR3 is TGCGCCAGCAGCCCTGAGCCAGGGCGCGAGCAGTACTTC. Translating it yields CASSPEPGREQYF. V gene TRBV5-1 combines with J gene TRBJ2-7, with D tentatively TRBD1 (5 bases). Trimming stripped 4 bases from V and 6 bases from J, with 14 bases between. The CDR3 is made up of 13 amino acids. Germline-derived CDR1 and CDR2 are SGHRS and YFSETQ.

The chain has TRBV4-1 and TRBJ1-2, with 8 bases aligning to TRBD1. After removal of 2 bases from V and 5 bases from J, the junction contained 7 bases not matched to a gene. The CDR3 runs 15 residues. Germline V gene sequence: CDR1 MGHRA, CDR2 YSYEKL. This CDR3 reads CASSQPFQGAYGYTF. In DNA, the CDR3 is TGCGCCAGCAGCCAACCCTTCCAGGGGGCGTATGGCTACACCTTC.

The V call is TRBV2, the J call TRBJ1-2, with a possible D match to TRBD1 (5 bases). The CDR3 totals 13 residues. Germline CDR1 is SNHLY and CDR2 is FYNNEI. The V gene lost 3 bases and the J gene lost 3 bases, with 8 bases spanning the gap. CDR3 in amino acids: CASSETEDYGYTF. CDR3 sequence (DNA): TGTGCCAGCAGTGAGACAGAAGACTATGGCTACACCTTC.

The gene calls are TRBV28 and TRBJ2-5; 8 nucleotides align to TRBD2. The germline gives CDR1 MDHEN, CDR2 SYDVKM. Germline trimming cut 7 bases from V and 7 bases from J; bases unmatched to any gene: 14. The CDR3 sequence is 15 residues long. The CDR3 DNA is TGTGCCAGCACCGAGCTAGCGGGCCCGTTTTGGACCCAGTACTTC. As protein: CASTELAGPFWTQYF.

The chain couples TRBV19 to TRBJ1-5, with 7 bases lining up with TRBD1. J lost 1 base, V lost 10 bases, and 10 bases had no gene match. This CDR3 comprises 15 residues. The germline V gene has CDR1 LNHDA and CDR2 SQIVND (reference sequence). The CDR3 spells CATRRGRGSNQPQHF. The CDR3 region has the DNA TGTGCCACGCGGAGGGGGCGCGGGAGCAATCAGCCCCAGCATTTT. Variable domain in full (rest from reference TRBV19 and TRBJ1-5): DGGITQSPKYLFRKEGQNVTLSCEQNLNHDAMYWYRQDPGQGLRLIYYSQIVNDFQKGDIAEGYSVSREKKESFPLTVTSAQKNPTAFYLCATRRGRGSNQPQHFGDGTRLSIL.

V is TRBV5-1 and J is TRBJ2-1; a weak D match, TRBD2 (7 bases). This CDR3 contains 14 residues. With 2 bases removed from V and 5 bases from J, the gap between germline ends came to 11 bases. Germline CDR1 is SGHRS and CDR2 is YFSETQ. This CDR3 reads CASSLGGANNEQFF. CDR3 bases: TGCGCCAGCAGCTTAGGGGGGGCCAACAATGAGCAGTTCTTC. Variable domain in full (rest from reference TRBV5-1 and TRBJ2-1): KAGVTQTPRYLIKTRGQQVTLSCSPISGHRSVSWYQQTPGQGLQFLFEYFSETQRNKGNFPGRFSGRQFSNSRSEMNVSTLELGDSALYLCASSLGGANNEQFFGPGTRLTVL.

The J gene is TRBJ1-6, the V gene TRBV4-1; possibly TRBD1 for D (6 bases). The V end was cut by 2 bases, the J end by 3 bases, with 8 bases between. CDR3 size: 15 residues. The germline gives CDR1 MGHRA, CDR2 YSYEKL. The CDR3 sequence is CASSQLRGYNSPLHF. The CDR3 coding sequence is TGCGCCAGCAGCCAACTCAGGGGCTATAATTCACCCCTCCACTTT.

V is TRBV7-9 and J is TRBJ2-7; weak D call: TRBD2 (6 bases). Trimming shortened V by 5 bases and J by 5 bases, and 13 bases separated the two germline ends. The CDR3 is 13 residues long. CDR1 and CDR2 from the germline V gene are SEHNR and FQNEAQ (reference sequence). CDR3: CASSKTSLHEQYF. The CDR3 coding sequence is TGTGCCAGCAGCAAAACTAGCCTTCACGAGCAGTACTTC.

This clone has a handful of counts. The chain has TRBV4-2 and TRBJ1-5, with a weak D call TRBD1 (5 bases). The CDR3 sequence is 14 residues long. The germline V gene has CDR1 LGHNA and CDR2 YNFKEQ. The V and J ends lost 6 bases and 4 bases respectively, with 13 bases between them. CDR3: CASSPTASNQPQHF. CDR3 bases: TGTGCCAGCAGTCCGACAGCCTCGAATCAGCCCCAGCATTTT.

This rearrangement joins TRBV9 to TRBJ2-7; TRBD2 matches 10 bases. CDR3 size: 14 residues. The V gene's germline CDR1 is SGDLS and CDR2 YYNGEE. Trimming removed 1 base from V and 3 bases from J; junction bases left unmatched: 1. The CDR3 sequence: CASSVTSGNYEQYF. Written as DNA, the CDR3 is TGTGCCAGCAGCGTAACTAGCGGGAACTACGAGCAGTACTTC.